The clone carrying this TCR beta chain was observed a single time. The method was immunoSEQ multiplex PCR; TCRdb's version includes in-frame clones alone and lacks a portion of them. The sample has some 120,000 clones; roughly four fifths are singletons. This sample stems from a study of radiation and T cells in renal cell carcinoma. Study as a whole: Nephrectomy followed 15 Gy stereotactic body radiation by 4 weeks.

The sample's time point: baseline pretreatment blood. Sample treatment: 15 Gy SBRT to primary tumor, nephrectomy 4 weeks later. Serial blood draws occurred at baseline and 2 and 4 weeks post-SBRT. This CDR3 is built from 21 residues. J was trimmed by 0 bases and V by 5 bases; bases with no gene match: 13. Germline CDR1 and CDR2: SGHVS and FQNEAQ. The receptor's source is an older woman with renal cell carcinoma. The sample in question was blood, obtained from a patient whose treatment included radiotherapy and nephrectomy. The chain employs TRBV7-8 and TRBJ2-1; TRBD2 matches 16 bases. The CDR3 bases are TGTGCCAGCAGCACCCCGCCGGGACTAGCGGGAGGGACAAGCTCCTACAATGAGCAGTTCTTC. Its protein product is CASSTPPGLAGGTSSYNEQFF.